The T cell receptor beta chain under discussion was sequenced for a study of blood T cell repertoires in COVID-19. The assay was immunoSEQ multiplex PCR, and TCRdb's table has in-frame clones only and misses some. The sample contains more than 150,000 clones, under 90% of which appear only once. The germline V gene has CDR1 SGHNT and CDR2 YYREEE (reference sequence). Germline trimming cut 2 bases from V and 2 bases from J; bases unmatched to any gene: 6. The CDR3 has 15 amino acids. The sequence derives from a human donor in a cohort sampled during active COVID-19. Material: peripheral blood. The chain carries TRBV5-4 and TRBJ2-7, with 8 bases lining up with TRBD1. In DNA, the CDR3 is TGTGCCAGCAGCTTTCGGGACAGGCAACCCTACGAGCAGTACTTC. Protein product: CASSFRDRQPYEQYF.